The sequence of this T cell receptor beta chain was determined in a study of T cell repertoires in cytomegalovirus infection. Across the whole study: CMV infection together with matching HLA type was indicated by public TCR beta signatures.

This clonotype was observed a handful of times. Its specificity is not known. Points from the study as a whole: Across the ex vivo response, the dominant clonotypes were HLA-C-restricted CMV-specific TCR beta clonotypes. Cumulated frequencies of public TCR beta families served to identify carriers of CMV plus the relevant HLA.

TCRdb reanalysed the reads using MiXCR and keeps one entry per CDR3 protein. The table includes around 130,000 distinct CDR3 sequences, roughly 8.2% detected once. The germline CDR1 and CDR2 sequences are SEHNR and FQNEAQ (reference sequence). Trimming at V came to 4 bases and at J to 2 bases, leaving 5 bases not matched to a gene. This CDR3 has 14 amino acids. Source material: PBMCs. This TCR came from a human donor in good health (CMV status not recorded). Some clones in this sample may be carry-over from other donors' samples. V and J are TRBV7-9 and TRBJ2-7; 7 positions agree with TRBD1. The CDR3 reads CASSSWDRAYEQYF. In nucleotides, the CDR3 is TGTGCCAGCAGCTCTTGGGACAGAGCCTACGAGCAGTACTTC.